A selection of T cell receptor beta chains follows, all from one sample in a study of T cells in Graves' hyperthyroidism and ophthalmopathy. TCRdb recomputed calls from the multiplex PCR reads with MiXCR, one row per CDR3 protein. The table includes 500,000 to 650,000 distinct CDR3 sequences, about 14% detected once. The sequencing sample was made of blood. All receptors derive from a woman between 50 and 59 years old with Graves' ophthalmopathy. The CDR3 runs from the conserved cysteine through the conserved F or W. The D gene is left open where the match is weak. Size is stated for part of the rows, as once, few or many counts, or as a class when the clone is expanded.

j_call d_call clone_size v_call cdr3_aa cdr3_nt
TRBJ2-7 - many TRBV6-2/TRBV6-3 CASSYSSKGYAYEQYF TGTGCCAGCAGTTACTCGTCTAAGGGTTATGCCTACGAGCAGTACTTC
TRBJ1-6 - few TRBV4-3 CASSPSLGAAPLHF TGCGCCAGCAGCCCGTCTTTGGGGGCGGCACCCCTCCACTTT
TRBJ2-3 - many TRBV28 CASKGRLALSTDTQYF TGTGCCAGCAAGGGGCGTCTAGCGTTAAGCACAGATACGCAGTATTTT
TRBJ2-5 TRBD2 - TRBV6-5 CASSHQGRVGETQYF TGTGCCAGCAGTCACCAAGGGAGGGTAGGGGAGACCCAGTACTTC
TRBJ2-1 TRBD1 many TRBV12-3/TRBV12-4 CASSAPLPGTAYNEQFF TGTGCCAGCAGTGCACCCTTACCCGGGACAGCCTACAATGAGCAGTTCTTC
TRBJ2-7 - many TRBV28 CASSRGPIYEQYF TGTGCCAGCAGCCGGGGACCGATCTACGAGCAGTACTTC
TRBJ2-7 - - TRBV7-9 CASSTGKTSYEQYF TGTGCCAGCAGCACAGGGAAAACTAGCTACGAGCAGTACTTC
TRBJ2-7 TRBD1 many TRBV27 CASSPGTVPYEQYF TGTGCCAGCAGTCCCGGGACAGTACCCTACGAGCAGTACTTC
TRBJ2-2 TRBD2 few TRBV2 CASISGRNTGELFF TGTGCCAGCATCAGCGGGAGAAATACCGGGGAGCTGTTTTTT
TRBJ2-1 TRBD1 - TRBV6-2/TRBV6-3 CASSLSDRPNEQFF TGTGCCAGCAGTTTATCGGACAGGCCAAATGAGCAGTTCTTC
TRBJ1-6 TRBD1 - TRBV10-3 CAIRGDRGNSPLHF TGTGCCATCAGGGGGGACAGGGGGAATTCACCCCTCCACTTT
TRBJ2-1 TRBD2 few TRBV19 CASSPRIAGGYPYNEQFF TGTGCCAGTAGTCCCCGGATAGCGGGAGGGTATCCGTACAATGAGCAGTTCTTC
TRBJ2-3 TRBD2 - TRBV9 CASSGTGRPADTQYF TGTGCCAGCAGCGGGACCGGGAGGCCGGCAGATACGCAGTATTTT
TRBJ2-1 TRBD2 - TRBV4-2 CASSQGARSGGSIYEQFF TGTGCCAGCAGCCAAGGCGCCCGTTCGGGCGGGAGTATCTATGAGCAGTTCTTC
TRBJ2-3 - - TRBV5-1 CASSLDRGTPTDTQYF TGCGCCAGCAGCTTGGACCGCGGGACACCTACAGATACGCAGTATTTT
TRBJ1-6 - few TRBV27 CASSLYGQGNSPLHF TGTGCCAGCAGTTTATACGGCCAGGGTAATTCACCCCTCCACTTT
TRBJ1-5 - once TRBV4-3 CASSQEVSGSQPQHF TGCGCCAGCAGCCAAGAAGTCAGTGGTTCCCAGCCCCAGCATTTT
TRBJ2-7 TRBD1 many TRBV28 CASNFDRGFYEQYF TGTGCCAGCAATTTCGACAGGGGTTTCTACGAGCAGTACTTC
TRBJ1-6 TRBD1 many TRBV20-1 CSATHGTGAPLHF TGCAGTGCTACCCACGGGACAGGGGCACCCCTCCACTTT
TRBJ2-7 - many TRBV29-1 CSVEHKRGEQYF TGCAGCGTTGAACATAAACGGGGCGAGCAGTACTTC
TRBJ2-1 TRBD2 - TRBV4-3 CASSQGTSGSTSYNEQFF TGCGCCAGCAGCCAAGGGACTAGCGGGAGTACCTCCTACAATGAGCAGTTCTTC
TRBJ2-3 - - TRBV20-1 CSASRGGRSPTQYF TGCAGTGCTAGCAGGGGCGGGAGATCCCCTACGCAGTATTTT
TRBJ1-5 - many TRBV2 CASRTRGSRNQPQHF TGTGCCAGCAGAACTCGGGGCAGTCGCAATCAGCCCCAGCATTTT
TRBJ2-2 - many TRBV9 CASSVKGANTGELFF TGTGCCAGCAGCGTCAAGGGGGCGAACACCGGGGAGCTGTTTTTT
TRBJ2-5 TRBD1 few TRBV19 CASSQSDRGVTQYF TGTGCCAGTAGCCAATCCGACAGGGGCGTAACCCAGTACTTC
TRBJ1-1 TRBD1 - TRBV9 CASSVKQGRAFF TGTGCCAGCAGCGTGAAACAGGGGAGAGCTTTCTTT
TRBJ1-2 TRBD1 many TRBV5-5 CASSPHPGTENYGYTF TGTGCCAGCAGCCCCCACCCCGGGACAGAGAACTATGGCTACACCTTC
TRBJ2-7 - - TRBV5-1 CASRSQAKSSYEQYF TGCGCCAGCCGCTCGCAAGCGAAGAGCTCCTACGAGCAGTACTTC
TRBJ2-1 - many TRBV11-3 CASSAANQVNEQFF TGTGCCAGCAGCGCAGCGAATCAAGTCAATGAGCAGTTCTTC
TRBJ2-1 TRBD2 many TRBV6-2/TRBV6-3 CASSYDEGPSGRNPNEQFF TGTGCCAGCAGTTACGACGAGGGGCCCAGCGGGAGAAACCCAAATGAGCAGTTCTTC
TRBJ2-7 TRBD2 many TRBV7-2 CASTLLAGGLREQYF TGTGCCAGCACCTTGTTAGCGGGAGGGCTAAGAGAGCAGTACTTC
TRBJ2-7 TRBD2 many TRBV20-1 CSAVTSGSIYEQYF TGCAGTGCTGTTACTAGCGGGAGTATCTACGAGCAGTACTTC
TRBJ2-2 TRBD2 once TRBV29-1 CSVDSGVDTGELFF TGCAGCGTTGATAGCGGGGTCGACACCGGGGAGCTGTTTTTT
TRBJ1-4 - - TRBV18 CASSPGGGEKLFF TGTGCCAGCTCACCAGGGGGCGGTGAAAAACTGTTTTTT
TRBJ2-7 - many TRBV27 CASSLSGYYEQYF TGTGCCAGCAGTTTATCGGGGTACTACGAGCAGTACTTC
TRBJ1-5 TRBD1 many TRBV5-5 CASSFFLDRGGNQPQHF TGTGCCAGCAGCTTTTTTCTGGACAGGGGAGGGAATCAGCCCCAGCATTTT
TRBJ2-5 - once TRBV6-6 CASSYSRVGETQYF TGTGCCAGCAGTTACTCTCGGGTAGGCGAGACCCAGTACTTC
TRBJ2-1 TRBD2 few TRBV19 CASSEPGLAANHNEQFF TGTGCCAGTAGTGAACCGGGACTAGCGGCGAATCACAATGAGCAGTTCTTC
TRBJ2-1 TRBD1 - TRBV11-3 CVSSIGVGTGGAVYNEQFF TGTGTCAGCAGCATTGGGGTGGGGACAGGGGGCGCGGTCTACAATGAGCAGTTCTTC
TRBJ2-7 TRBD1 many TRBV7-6 CASSTRQGSRSYEQYF TGTGCCAGCAGCACCAGACAGGGAAGTCGTAGCTACGAGCAGTACTTC
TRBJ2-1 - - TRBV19 CASSPDHEQFF TGTGCCAGTAGTCCAGATCATGAGCAGTTCTTC
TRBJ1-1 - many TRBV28 CASSPIRQVNTEAFF TGTGCCAGCAGTCCCATTCGACAGGTGAACACTGAAGCTTTCTTT